This TCR beta chain was recovered during a study of low-dose radiotherapy and immunotherapy resistance in tumors. In the study overall: Cohort 1 was given 0.5 Gy fractions every 2 weeks, 6.5 Gy in total. A dose of 1 Gy per fraction every two weeks went to Cohort 2, totaling 13 Gy over 26 weeks.

PCR amplification of the TCRs was performed with Phusion for 20 PCR cycles, and it relied on a constant-region primer together with a V-primer adapter. TCRdb analysed the reads with MiXCR anew, one entry per CDR3 protein. The sample yields tens of thousands of distinct CDR3 sequences, 33% seen once. Noted time point: after trial treatment. The treatment is: LDRT plus nivolumab, ipilimumab, low-dose cyclophosphamide and aspirin (RACIN trial). V lost 6 bases and J lost 6, with 15 bases in between. Germline V gene lookup returns CDR1 MDHEN and CDR2 SYDVKM. The CDR3 runs to 14 residues. The receptor's source is a male donor with rectosigmoid adenocarcinoma. The chain couples TRBV28 to TRBJ2-1, with D possibly being TRBD2 (5 bases). The source was PBMCs, collected after low-dose radiotherapy plus immunotherapy. The CDR3 sequence: CASSRMGVFNEQFF. CDR3 coding DNA: TGTGCCAGCAGCCGAATGGGAGTGTTCAATGAGCAGTTCTTC.